This T cell receptor (beta chain) emerged from a study of cytomegalovirus exposure and HLA in healthy donors. Study-level information: Early on, a data release was issued that held roughly 86 million unique TCRs from HLA-typed donors.

The germline CDR1 and CDR2 sequences are SNHLY and FYNNEI. CDR3 size: 18 residues. Trimming pared 3 bases from V and 1 base from J, leaving 19 bases between. As concerns this clone: Its antigen is as yet unknown.

PCR employed 60 Vbeta and 13 Jbeta primers. TCRdb's table, derived via immunoSEQ multiplex PCR, lists solely in-frame clones and lacks some. The sample yields about 160,000 clones, 70% to 90% seen once. Study-wide findings and caveats: TCR beta sequences reportedly predicted most subjects' HLA-A and HLA-B alleles accurately.

The clonotype was recovered from a young woman in good health and CMV-seronegative. The rearrangement uses TRBV2 and TRBJ1-3; D may be TRBD1 (5 bases). The sequenced sample consisted of PBMCs. The CDR3 here is CASSDVSRVLSSGNTIYF. CDR3 coding DNA: TGTGCCAGCAGTGACGTATCCAGGGTCCTAAGTTCTGGAAACACCATATATTTT.